This TCR beta chain comes out of a study of T cell responses to AZD1222 COVID-19 vaccine. Trimming cost V 4 bases and J 3 bases, with 16 bases left between them. There are 14 residues in the CDR3. Germline CDR1 GTSNPN, CDR2 SVGIG (reference sequence). Profiled with immunoSEQ multiplex PCR; TCRdb holds only in-frame clones, not every one. The sample records approximately 19,000 clones, roughly 76% being singletons. This clonotype originated in an adult who received the AZD1222 COVID-19 vaccine. The chain couples TRBV30 to TRBJ2-7, with a tentative D call TRBD2 (5 bases). This specimen was peripheral blood, taken 28 days after the second AZD1222 dose. CDR3 DNA sequence: TGTGCCTGGAATCCCCCGGGGTCTGGCTACGAGCAGTACTTC. Amino acids: CAWNPPGSGYEQYF.